Listed here are 5 T cell receptor beta chains from one sample, sequenced in a study of vaccination and CD4 T cells after COVID-19. The treatment here: roughly 10-day PBMC culture with coronavirus spike peptide pools or control peptides (ViraFEST assay). These receptors' targets are unknown. With the Oncomine TCR Beta short-read assay, DNA from cultured CD4+ T cells was sequenced. TCRdb itself ran the PCR reads through MiXCR, one entry per CDR3 protein. The sample includes more than 15,000 distinct CDR3 sequences, 45% to 65% seen only once; the top ten take about 32%. Here the sequenced sample was cultured CD4+ T cells from blood, taken after SARS-CoV-2 vaccination. These receptors were taken from a human donor with COVID-19.

This chain uses TRBV11-1 with TRBJ1-6, with D possibly being TRBD1 (6 bases). V dropped 1 base and J dropped 6 bases, with 13 bases sitting between them. Germline CDR1 is SGHAT and CDR2 is FQDESV (reference sequence). The CDR3 covers 16 residues. The CDR3 bases are TGTGCCAGCAGCTTAGAGGGCAGGGGTTCTAATTCACCCCTCCACTTT. Translated: CASSLEGRGSNSPLHF. The full variable domain, with the rest looked up from reference TRBV11-1 and TRBJ1-6, is EAEVAQSPRYKITEKSQAVAFWCDPISGHATLYWYRQILGQGPELLVQFQDESVVDDSQLPKDRFSAERLKGVDSTLKIQPAELGDSAMYLCASSLEGRGSNSPLHFGNGTRLTVT.

The chain combines TRBV20-1 with TRBJ1-2, with a possible D match to TRBD1 (5 bases). This CDR3 has 13 amino acids. V lost 6 bases and J lost 1, with 12 bases in between. Per the germline V gene, CDR1 is DFQATT and CDR2 is SNEGSKA (reference sequence). The CDR3 loop reads CSAPRGVNYGYTF. CDR3 DNA: TGCAGTGCCCCGCGGGGGGTTAACTATGGCTACACCTTC.

V gene TRBV2 combines with J gene TRBJ1-2; D unclear. The CDR3 length is 10 residues. V lost 2 bases and J lost 7, with 2 bases in between. CDR1 and CDR2 from the germline V gene are SNHLY and FYNNEI. CDR3 protein: CASSEPGYTF. The CDR3 DNA sequence: TGTGCCAGCAGTGAACCTGGCTACACCTTC.

DNA for the CDR3: TGTGCCAGCAGCTTAACGCCGGGAGATACGCAGTATTTT. Translating it yields CASSLTPGDTQYF. The chain combines TRBV7-3 with TRBJ2-3; D uncertain. Germline V gives CDR1 SGHTA, CDR2 FQGTGA. V lost 0 bases to trimming and J lost 5 bases, with 6 bases between them. The CDR3 extends over 13 amino acids.

In its sample, this clonotype was seen a few times. V gene TRBV15 combines with J gene TRBJ2-3; no clear D. Germline loops: CDR1 LNHNV, CDR2 YYDKDF (reference sequence). This CDR3 is 13 amino acids long. Trimming left V 4 bases short and J 6 bases short, with 11 bases between. DNA of the CDR3: TGTGCCACCAGCACGTTAGCTGGGGATACGCAGTATTTT. It encodes CATSTLAGDTQYF.